Listed here is a single TCR beta chain. Per germline, CDR1 SNHLY and CDR2 FYNNEI. Trimming stripped 2 bases from V and 5 bases from J, with 10 bases between. The CDR3 is 15 residues long. In each case, RNA was isolated and then reverse transcribed into cDNA as the sequencing template. TCRdb's copy holds only in-frame clones and misses some; the assay was immunoSEQ multiplex PCR. Among fewer than 100,000 clones listed, nearly 45% were seen once. This sample is drawn from a study of CD8+ T cells in alopecia areata. On the study more broadly: Each day, treated patients took oral tofacitinib twice, at 5 to 10 mg per dose.

This sequence joins TRBV2 and TRBJ1-6; the D gene is possibly TRBD1 (5 bases). The sequence was obtained from a human donor with alopecia areata. The sequencing input was CD4+ T cells sorted from blood. The CDR3: CASSEQGAHNSPLHF. DNA for the CDR3: TGTGCCAGCAGTGAACAGGGAGCCCATAATTCACCCCTCCACTTT. Based on the CDR3 plus reference TRBV2 and TRBJ1-6, the full variable domain is EPEVTQTPSHQVTQMGQEVILRCVPISNHLYFYWYRQILGQKVEFLVSFYNNEISEKSEIFDDQFSVERPDGSNFTLKIRSTKLEDSAMYFCASSEQGAHNSPLHFGNGTRLTVT.